This is a list of T cell receptor beta chains from one sample in a study of shared clonotypes between healthy human individuals. Repertoires were generated with immunoSEQ multiplex PCR, while TCRdb's copy carries only in-frame clones and drops some. The sample has more than 2,000,000 clones; 85% to 95% are singletons. Sequenced material: naive CD4+ T cells sorted from blood. These TCRs come from a young man in good health. The CDR3 runs from the conserved cysteine through the conserved F or W. D genes are given only for firm matches. Rows give clone size only sometimes, using once, few, many, or a class for an expanded clone.

.	TRBJ2-4	.	TRBV28	CASSPTTIAKNIQYF	TGTGCCAGCAGCCCTACTACCATAGCCAAAAACATTCAGTACTTC
.	TRBJ1-3	.	TRBV2	CASSENVRASGNTIYF	TGTGCCAGCAGTGAAAACGTGAGGGCGTCTGGAAACACCATATATTTT
.	TRBJ2-2	.	TRBV18	CASSPREMSGELFF	TGTGCCAGCTCACCCCGAGAGATGTCCGGGGAGCTGTTTTTT
.	TRBJ2-5	once	TRBV11-2	CASSSRGGGQETQYF	TGCGCCAGCAGCTCCCGAGGAGGCGGACAAGAGACCCAGTACTTC
.	TRBJ2-5	.	TRBV5-1	CASSSDNQETQYF	TGCGCCAGCAGCAGTGACAATCAAGAGACCCAGTACTTC
.	TRBJ1-6	.	TRBV6-4	CASSDGRNSPLHF	TGTGCCAGCAGTGACGGCAGAAATTCACCCCTCCACTTT
.	TRBJ2-7	once	TRBV6-6	CASSYSEGRAYEQYF	TGTGCCAGCAGTTACTCGGAGGGGCGGGCCTACGAGCAGTACTTC
.	TRBJ1-5	.	TRBV7-2	CASSKGTKYSNQPQHF	TGTGCCAGCAGCAAAGGGACAAAATATAGCAATCAGCCCCAGCATTTT
TRBD1	TRBJ2-3	.	TRBV7-7	CASSLGQGADTQYF	TGTGCTAGCAGCCTGGGACAGGGGGCAGATACGCAGTATTTT
TRBD2	TRBJ2-1	.	TRBV11-2	CASSYSVLAGGVREQFF	TGTGCCAGCAGCTACTCCGTTTTAGCGGGGGGGGTCAGAGAGCAGTTCTTC
.	TRBJ2-1	.	TRBV6-1	CATLETGGSYNEQFF	TGTGCCACCCTTGAGACAGGCGGTTCCTACAATGAGCAGTTCTTC
.	TRBJ1-1	.	TRBV13	CASSPGGTTIMNTEAFF	TGTGCCAGCAGCCCCGGCGGGACCACGATAATGAACACTGAAGCTTTCTTT
TRBD2	TRBJ2-7	.	TRBV7-2	CASSLAQTSGSYEQYF	TGTGCCAGCAGCTTAGCCCAAACTAGCGGGAGCTACGAGCAGTACTTC
.	TRBJ1-6	.	TRBV5-6	CASGPQGRPLHF	TGTGCCAGCGGACCACAGGGAAGACCCCTCCACTTT
TRBD2	TRBJ2-5	.	TRBV5-6	CASSLGLALGETQYF	TGTGCCAGCAGCTTGGGACTAGCTTTGGGGGAGACCCAGTACTTC
.	TRBJ2-3	.	TRBV15	CATSNPGQVLDTQYF	TGTGCCACCAGCAACCCCGGGCAGGTCCTGGATACGCAGTATTTT
.	TRBJ2-6	.	TRBV12-5	CASGLVRWLSSGANVLTF	TGTGCTAGTGGTTTGGTACGGTGGTTGAGCTCTGGGGCCAACGTCCTGACTTTC
.	TRBJ1-3	.	TRBV7-9	CASSSGTKGGSSGNTIYF	TGTGCCAGCAGCTCAGGCACAAAAGGAGGCAGCTCTGGAAACACCATATATTTT
.	TRBJ2-5	.	TRBV6-5	CASSWLAGQGTQYF	TGTGCCAGCAGTTGGTTAGCAGGCCAGGGGACCCAGTACTTC
.	TRBJ2-1	.	TRBV6-6	CASSYGTIYNEQFF	TGTGCCAGCAGTTACGGGACGATCTACAATGAGCAGTTCTTC
.	TRBJ1-2	few	TRBV28	CASSSGGGGYTF	TGTGCCAGCAGTTCTGGGGGCGGCGGCTACACCTTC
TRBD2	TRBJ2-2	.	TRBV15	CATSRDRTSGSIANTGELFF	TGTGCCACCAGCAGAGACAGGACTAGCGGGAGCATCGCGAACACCGGGGAGCTGTTTTTT
TRBD2	TRBJ2-1	.	TRBV5-1	CASSFELAGDNEQFF	TGCGCCAGCAGCTTCGAGCTAGCGGGGGACAATGAGCAGTTCTTC
TRBD2	TRBJ2-1	.	TRBV2	CASRTGLGDNEQFF	TGTGCCAGCAGGACGGGACTAGGAGACAATGAGCAGTTCTTC
.	TRBJ1-1	.	TRBV6-1	CASSAGKNTEAFF	TGTGCCAGCAGCGCGGGGAAGAACACTGAAGCTTTCTTT
TRBD1	TRBJ2-3	once	TRBV29-1	CSVTGTGVPRASTDTQYF	TGCAGCGTTACCGGGACAGGGGTCCCCCGAGCGAGCACAGATACGCAGTATTTT
.	TRBJ2-1	.	TRBV5-8	CASSLSALDNEQFF	TGTGCCAGCAGCTTGTCGGCTCTCGACAATGAGCAGTTCTTC
.	TRBJ2-7	.	TRBV5-4	CASSQGQPYEQYF	TGTGCCAGCAGCCAGGGACAACCCTACGAGCAGTACTTC
TRBD1	TRBJ1-1	.	TRBV28	CASSHGDRGRWTEAFF	TGTGCCAGCAGTCACGGGGACAGGGGGCGGTGGACTGAAGCTTTCTTT
.	TRBJ1-4	.	TRBV7-2	CASSLSSTNEKLFF	TGTGCCAGCAGCCTAAGCAGTACTAATGAAAAACTGTTTTTT
.	TRBJ1-6	.	TRBV2	CASSEANHNSPLHF	TGTGCCAGCAGTGAAGCCAATCATAATTCACCCCTCCACTTT
.	TRBJ2-7	.	TRBV25-1	CASSESGRIYEQYF	TGTGCCAGCAGTGAATCGGGTAGGATTTACGAGCAGTACTTC
.	TRBJ2-7	.	TRBV2	CASSLRDISYEQYF	TGTGCCAGCAGTCTACGGGACATCTCCTACGAGCAGTACTTC
TRBD2	TRBJ2-3	.	TRBV15	CATSRGLAGVTDTQYF	TGTGCCACCAGCAGAGGACTAGCGGGGGTCACAGATACGCAGTATTTT
TRBD2	TRBJ2-1	.	TRBV5-4	CASSPTSGEQFF	TGTGCCAGCAGCCCTACTAGCGGTGAGCAGTTCTTC
.	TRBJ2-2	.	TRBV19	CASSRAGLSGGELFF	TGTGCCAGTAGCAGAGCGGGCCTGTCGGGAGGGGAGCTGTTTTTT